One sample yielded the 24 T cell receptor beta chains listed below, sequenced in a study of cytomegalovirus exposure and HLA in healthy donors. Vbeta (60) and Jbeta (13) primers were used in the PCR. Profiling relied on immunoSEQ multiplex PCR, and the TCRdb table lists in-frame clones only, not all of them. The ten most abundant clones cover more than 5.5% of a sample with about 88,000 clones. Sequencing was performed on PBMCs. These receptors originate from a girl between 5 and 17 years old in good health and CMV-seropositive.

J is TRBJ1-5 and V is TRBV4-2, with D possibly TRBD1 on 6 matching bases. This CDR3 contains 15 residues. With 0 bases removed from V and 5 bases from J, the gap between germline ends came to 11 bases. Germline V gene sequence: CDR1 LGHNA, CDR2 YNFKEQ. CDR3 sequence (DNA): TGTGCCAGCAGCCAAGAAAGACAGGTTGATCAGCCCCAGCATTTT. Protein product: CASSQERQVDQPQHF.

The rearrangement uses TRBV21-1 and TRBJ1-6; TRBD1, the table's D call, lacks a check against the DNA. TRBV21-1 has pseudogene status. The CDR3 has 17 residues. Here the CDR3 reads CASSKGDRSSYNSPLHF. The CDR3, as DNA: TGTGCCAGCAGCAAGGGGGACAGGAGCTCCTATAATTCACCCCTCCACTTT.

The chain recombines TRBV5-1 with TRBJ1-4, with D perhaps matching TRBD1 (5 bases). This CDR3 is built from 14 residues. Trimming took off 3 bases at V and 5 bases at J, with 11 bases between the two ends. Germline V gene lookup returns CDR1 SGHRS and CDR2 YFSETQ. The CDR3 DNA reads TGCGCCAGCAGCTCCTCGGGGGGGAATGAAAAACTGTTTTTT. Its translation is CASSSSGGNEKLFF. Full variable domain (rest looked up from reference TRBV5-1 and TRBJ1-4): KAGVTQTPRYLIKTRGQQVTLSCSPISGHRSVSWYQQTPGQGLQFLFEYFSETQRNKGNFPGRFSGRQFSNSRSEMNVSTLELGDSALYLCASSSSGGNEKLFFGSGTQLSVL.

The J gene is TRBJ2-2, the V gene TRBV2; D might be TRBD1 (6 bases). Per the germline V gene, CDR1 is SNHLY and CDR2 is FYNNEI. The CDR3 is made up of 13 amino acids. Trimming left V 10 bases short and J 1 base short, with 10 bases between. CDR3 nucleotide sequence: TGTGCCACCAAGACAGGGAACACCGGGGAGCTGTTTTTT. As protein: CATKTGNTGELFF.

V usage is TRBV19 and J usage is TRBJ1-6; 12 bases align to TRBD1. V dropped 11 bases and J dropped 10; count of bases not matched to a gene: 6. The CDR3 consists of 13 residues. Per germline, CDR1 LNHDA and CDR2 SQIVND (reference sequence). CDR3 bases: TGTGCCGCCAAAGGGACAGGGGGCTCACCCCTCCACTTT. Residues: CAAKGTGGSPLHF.

The chain employs TRBV5-4 and TRBJ1-3; 8 bases agree with TRBD1. Losses at the gene ends were 0 bases for V and 0 bases for J; bases not matched to a gene: 5. This CDR3 has 17 amino acids. Germline loops: CDR1 SGHNT, CDR2 YYREEE (reference sequence). This CDR3 reads CASSLGTGLSSGNTIYF. Here the CDR3 DNA reads TGTGCCAGCAGCTTGGGGACAGGGCTGAGCTCTGGAAACACCATATATTTT. Full variable domain (missing parts from reference TRBV5-4 and TRBJ1-3): ETGVTQSPTHLIKTRGQQVTLRCSSQSGHNTVSWYQQALGQGPQFIFQYYREEENGRGNFPPRFSGLQFPNYSSELNVNALELDDSALYLCASSLGTGLSSGNTIYFGEGSWLTVV.

This rearrangement joins TRBV5-4 to TRBJ1-3; possible D gene TRBD1, 6 bases. Germline-derived CDR1 and CDR2 are SGHNT and YYREEE (reference sequence). Trimming pared 5 bases from V and 0 bases from J, leaving 15 bases between. The CDR3 is 16 residues long. The CDR3 nucleotides read TGTGCCAGCAGTTTCGCCGGGACAAGCTCTGGAAACACCATATATTTT. This gives the protein CASSFAGTSSGNTIYF.

The DNA for the CDR3 is TGTGCCAGCAGCGAAGGGGGCTGGGGGAACACTGAAGCTTTCTTT. It is translated as CASSEGGWGNTEAFF. V is TRBV9 and J is TRBJ1-1; 7 bases map to TRBD1. The V gene end was trimmed by 3 bases and the J gene end by 1 base; junction bases not matched to a gene: 6. In germline, CDR1 is SGDLS, CDR2 YYNGEE. The CDR3 contains 15 residues.

V usage is TRBV7-9 and J usage is TRBJ2-5; 7 bases agree with TRBD1. J gave up 0 bases and V 5 bases, and 6 bases lay outside the gene matches. Per germline, CDR1 SEHNR and CDR2 FQNEAQ (reference sequence). The CDR3 is made up of 15 amino acids. CDR3 residues: CASSHAGTDQETQYF. DNA of the CDR3: TGTGCCAGCAGCCACGCCGGGACAGACCAAGAGACCCAGTACTTC. Together with reference TRBV7-9 and TRBJ2-5, the CDR3 gives the full variable domain: DTGVSQNPRHKITKRGQNVTFRCDPISEHNRLYWYRQTLGQGPEFLTYFQNEAQLEKSRLLSDRFSAERPKGSFSTLEIQRTEQGDSAMYLCASSHAGTDQETQYFGPGTRLLVL.

The chain carries TRBV13 and TRBJ1-6; D uncertain. V lost 2 bases and J 1 base, leaving 12 bases between the germline ends. This CDR3 has 17 amino acids. The germline V gene has CDR1 PRHDT and CDR2 FYEKMQ (reference sequence). CDR3 sequence reads: CASSLRGFGSYNSPLHF. The CDR3 DNA reads as TGTGCCAGCAGCTTAAGAGGGTTCGGTTCCTATAATTCACCCCTCCACTTT.

As to this clone: The junction does not match germline at one end; this may be a read error. The chain is built from TRBV4-1 and TRBJ1-1; tentatively, D is TRBD1 (5 bases). This CDR3 spans 17 amino acids. The V gene's germline CDR1 is MGHRA and CDR2 YSYEKL. The CDR3 coding sequence is TGCGCCAGCAGCTACCGTTCCGCGGGGGTGCTAAGCACTGAAGATTTCTTT. This translates into CASSYRSAGVLSTEDFF.

The chain combines TRBV4-3 with TRBJ1-4; D is undetermined. V was trimmed by 0 bases and J by 3 bases, leaving 11 bases between them. This CDR3 has 16 residues. Germline values: CDR1 LGHNA, CDR2 YSLEER. Written as DNA, the CDR3 is TGCGCCAGCAGCCAAGACCCCGCAGGATCTAATGAAAAACTGTTTTTT. It translates to CASSQDPAGSNEKLFF.

V is TRBV19 and J is TRBJ1-2; 7 bases agree with TRBD1. V trimming: 5 bases; J trimming: 5 bases; junction bases outside the gene matches: 8. CDR3 size: 14 residues. The germline CDR1 and CDR2 sequences are LNHDA and SQIVND (reference sequence). The CDR3: CASSSWDSYYGYTF. DNA for the CDR3: TGTGCCAGTAGTTCGTGGGACAGCTATTATGGCTACACCTTC.

The chain carries TRBV18 and TRBJ2-5, with D possibly matching TRBD1 (5 bases). Near its end, the DNA agrees better with TRBJ2-7, so the J call may be wrong. CDR3 length: 13 residues. From germline, CDR1 is KGHSH and CDR2 LQKENI. The CDR3 DNA is TGTGCCAGCTCACCGACAGAGAGCTACGAGCAGTACTTC. Protein: CASSPTESYEQYF.

The chain recombines TRBV29-1 with TRBJ1-1; no clear D. CDR1 is SQVTM, CDR2 ANQGSEA, per germline. The V end was cut by 5 bases, the J end by 2 bases, with 18 bases between. The CDR3 consists of 15 residues. The CDR3 is CSVLDQVNFNTEAFF. DNA for the CDR3: TGCAGCGTTCTTGATCAAGTCAACTTTAACACTGAAGCTTTCTTT. Using reference TRBV29-1 and TRBJ1-1 for the parts outside the CDR3, the full variable domain is SAVISQKPSRDICQRGTSLTIQCQVDSQVTMMFWYRQQPGQSLTLIATANQGSEATYESGFVIDKFPISRPNLTFSTLTVSNMSPEDSSIYLCSVLDQVNFNTEAFFGQGTRLTVV.

This rearrangement joins TRBV5-1 to TRBJ1-3; D unclear. The CDR3 covers 13 residues. Trimming pared 2 bases from V and 0 bases from J, leaving 3 bases between. Germline CDR1 is SGHRS and CDR2 is YFSETQ. The DNA of the CDR3 is TGCGCCAGCAGCTTCCACTCTGGAAACACCATATATTTT. This codes for CASSFHSGNTIYF.

The rearrangement links TRBV30 to TRBJ2-3, with D possibly TRBD2 on 5 matching bases. V lost 1 base and J lost 5, with 10 bases in between. Germline loops: CDR1 GTSNPN, CDR2 SVGIG (reference sequence). The CDR3 covers 13 residues. CDR3 in DNA: TGTGCCTGGAGTGGTACTAGTCAAGATACGCAGTATTTT. Its protein product is CAWSGTSQDTQYF. The variable domain in full, completed from reference TRBV30 and TRBJ2-3, reads SQTIHQWPATLVQPVGSPLSLECTVEGTSNPNLYWYRQAAGRGLQLLFYSVGIGQISSEVPQNLSASRPQDRQFILSSKKLLLSDSGFYLCAWSGTSQDTQYFGPGTRLTVL.

This rearrangement joins TRBV4-1 to TRBJ1-6; the D gene is possibly TRBD1 (5 bases). Germline loops: CDR1 MGHRA, CDR2 YSYEKL. V lost 2 bases, J lost 1 base, and 9 bases lay in between. CDR3 length: 16 residues. For the CDR3, the DNA is TGCGCCAGCAGCCAACAGGGTCAGTCCTATAATTCACCCCTCCACTTT. Its protein is CASSQQGQSYNSPLHF.

The genes are TRBV15 and TRBJ2-1, with a possible D match to TRBD1 (6 bases). The CDR3 has 13 residues. V was pared by 0 bases and J by 10 bases, with 10 bases between. Looked up from germline, CDR1 is LNHNV and CDR2 is YYDKDF (reference sequence). CDR3 protein: CATSRERGNEQFF. In DNA, the CDR3 is TGTGCCACCAGCAGAGAAAGGGGGAACGAGCAGTTCTTC.

The chain couples TRBV6-1 to TRBJ2-5, with D perhaps matching TRBD1 (5 bases). V was shortened by 7 bases and J by 3 bases, with 15 bases between the two germline ends. The germline gives CDR1 MNHNS, CDR2 SASEGT. The CDR3 runs 14 residues. The CDR3 protein is CASIGLGREETQYF. The CDR3 nucleotides are TGTGCCAGCATCGGTTTGGGCAGGGAAGAGACCCAGTACTTC.

This chain connects TRBV28 to TRBJ1-1; D is ambiguous. Looked up from germline, CDR1 is MDHEN and CDR2 is SYDVKM. The length of the CDR3 is 12 residues. V gave up 3 bases and J gave up 5 bases, with 7 bases separating them. The CDR3 DNA reads as TGTGCCAGCAGTTTGAGCGGGACTGAAGCTTTCTTT. It yields the protein CASSLSGTEAFF.

This chain links TRBV4-3 with TRBJ1-5, with D possibly being TRBD1 (6 bases). Germline V CDR1 and CDR2: LGHNA, YSLEER. The CDR3 contains 15 residues. Trimming pared 4 bases from V and 6 bases from J, leaving 16 bases between. CDR3 protein: CASSPSATGGQPQHF. The CDR3 DNA follows: TGCGCCAGCAGCCCCAGTGCGACAGGCGGTCAGCCCCAGCATTTT.

This chain links TRBV5-1 with TRBJ2-7; TRBD2 is a possible D gene (5 bases). There are 12 residues in the CDR3. V was shortened by 0 bases and J by 4 bases, with 5 bases between the two germline ends. Germline CDR1 SGHRS, CDR2 YFSETQ. The CDR3 here is CASSLGGYEQYF. The CDR3 coding sequence is TGCGCCAGCAGCTTGGGAGGGTACGAGCAGTACTTC.

The V gene is TRBV7-9, the J gene TRBJ2-2, with D hard to call. The CDR3 loop spans 16 amino acids. V dropped 1 base and J dropped 6 bases, with 15 bases sitting between them. From germline, CDR1 is SEHNR and CDR2 FQNEAQ (reference sequence). The CDR3 DNA sequence: TGTGCCAGCAGCTTAGTTTTTAACGCGGTCCCCGGGGAGCTGTTTTTT. Translating gives CASSLVFNAVPGELFF.